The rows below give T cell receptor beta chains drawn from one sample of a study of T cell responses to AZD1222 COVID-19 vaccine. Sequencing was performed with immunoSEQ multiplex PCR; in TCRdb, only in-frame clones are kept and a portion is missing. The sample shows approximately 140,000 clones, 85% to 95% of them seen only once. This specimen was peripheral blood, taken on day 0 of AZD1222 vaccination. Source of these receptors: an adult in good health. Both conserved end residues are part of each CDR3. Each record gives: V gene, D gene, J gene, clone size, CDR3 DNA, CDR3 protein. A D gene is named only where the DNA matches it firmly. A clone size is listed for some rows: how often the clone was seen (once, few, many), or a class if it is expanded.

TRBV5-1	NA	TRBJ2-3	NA	TGCGCCAGCAGCTTGGAGGGATACGATACGCAGTATTTT	CASSLEGYDTQYF
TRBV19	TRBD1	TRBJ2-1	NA	TGTGCCAGTAAACCGACAGGGTCCTACAATGAGCAGTTCTTC	CASKPTGSYNEQFF
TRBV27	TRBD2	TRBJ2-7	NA	TGTGCCAGCTTGCGCCTAGCGGGAGGGAGCTCCTACGAGCAGTACTTC	CASLRLAGGSSYEQYF
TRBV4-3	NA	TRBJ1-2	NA	TGCGCCAGCAGCCAAGATGTTAGCGTTAGTGGCTATGGCTACACCTTC	CASSQDVSVSGYGYTF
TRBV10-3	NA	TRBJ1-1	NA	TGTGCCATCAGGCCTCAACAGGGGAACACTGAAGCTTTCTTT	CAIRPQQGNTEAFF
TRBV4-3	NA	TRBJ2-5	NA	TGCGCCAGCAGCCAACTAGGGTTAGAAGAGACCCAGTACTTC	CASSQLGLEETQYF
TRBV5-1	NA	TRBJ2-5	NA	TGCGCCAGCAGCTTGGGGGGGGCGCGGGAGACCCAGTACTTC	CASSLGGARETQYF
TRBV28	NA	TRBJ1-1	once	TGTGCCAGCAGTTTCCCACAGGTCGCGAACACTGAAGCTTTCTTT	CASSFPQVANTEAFF
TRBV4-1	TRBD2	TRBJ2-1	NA	TGCGCCAGCAGCCAAGAGAAATTCCGGAGTTTGGGGCGGGAGGCAAATGAGCAGTTCTTC	CASSQEKFRSLGREANEQFF
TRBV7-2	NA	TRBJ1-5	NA	TGTGCCAGCAGCTTAGGTCGAAACCAGCCCCAGCATTTT	CASSLGRNQPQHF
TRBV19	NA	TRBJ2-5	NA	TGTGCCAGCTCTAGGGTGGGGGAGACCCAGTACTTC	CASSRVGETQYF
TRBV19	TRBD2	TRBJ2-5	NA	TGTGCCAGTAGAGGGACTAGCGGAGGGGAGACCCAGTACTTC	CASRGTSGGETQYF
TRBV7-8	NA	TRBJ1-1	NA	TGTGCCAGCAGCTTTTTCTACACTGAAGCTTTCTTT	CASSFFYTEAFF
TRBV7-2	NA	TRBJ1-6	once	TGTGCCAGCAGCGCCGGGTGGGAACCCCTCCACTTT	CASSAGWEPLHF
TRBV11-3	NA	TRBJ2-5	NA	TGTGCCAGCAGCTTAGGCGTGGGGGCCCAAGAGACCCAGTACTTC	CASSLGVGAQETQYF
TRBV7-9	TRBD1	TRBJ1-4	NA	TGTGCCAGCAGCTTGGGACAGAATAATGAAAAACTGTTTTTT	CASSLGQNNEKLFF
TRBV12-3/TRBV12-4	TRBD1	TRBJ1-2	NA	TGTGCCAGCAGTTTATCAGGGGGCGGTGGCTACACCTTC	CASSLSGGGGYTF
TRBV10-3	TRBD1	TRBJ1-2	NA	TGTGCCATCAGTGAGTGGACAGGGAGGAGGGGGGAGGGGTTCTTGGGCTACACCTTC	CAISEWTGRRGEGFLGYTF
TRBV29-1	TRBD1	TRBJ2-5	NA	TGCAGCGTCGGCCGGGACAGGGGCGAGACCCAGTACTTC	CSVGRDRGETQYF
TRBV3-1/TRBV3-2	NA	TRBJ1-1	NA	TGTGCCAGCAGCTTAGGACTAACCACTGAAGCTTTCTTT	CASSLGLTTEAFF
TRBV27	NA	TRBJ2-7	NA	TGTGCCAGCAGTTCTAGGGGTCAAATCTCCTACGAGCAGTACTTC	CASSSRGQISYEQYF
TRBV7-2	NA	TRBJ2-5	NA	TGTGCCAGCAGCTTATCAGGTGGGGCCGCGGGTGAAGAGACCCAGTACTTC	CASSLSGGAAGEETQYF
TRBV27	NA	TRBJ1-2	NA	TGTGCCAGTAGTTCCCGCGGGGGGTATGGCTACACCTTC	CASSSRGGYGYTF
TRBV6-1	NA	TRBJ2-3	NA	TGTGCCAGCAGTGGGCCCCGACAGGTGTGGTTAACAGATACGCAGTATTTT	CASSGPRQVWLTDTQYF
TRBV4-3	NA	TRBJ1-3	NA	TGCGCCAGCAGCCAAGAGGTATCCTCTGGAAACACCATATATTTT	CASSQEVSSGNTIYF
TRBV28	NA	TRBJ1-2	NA	TGTGCCAGCAATAGAGGACAGACTACGTATGGCTACACCTTC	CASNRGQTTYGYTF
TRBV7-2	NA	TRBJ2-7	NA	TGTGCCAGCAGCGCGGGGACCTACGAGCAGTACTTC	CASSAGTYEQYF
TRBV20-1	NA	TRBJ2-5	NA	TGCAGTGCTCCGAACTTGGAGACCCAGTACTTC	CSAPNLETQYF
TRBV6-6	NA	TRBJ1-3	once	TGTGCCAGCTCACAGCTTGCAAACACCATATATTTT	CASSQLANTIYF
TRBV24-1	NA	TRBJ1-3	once	TGTGCCACCAGTCCGACGACAGACTCTGGAAACACCATATATTTT	CATSPTTDSGNTIYF
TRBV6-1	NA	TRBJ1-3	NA	TGTGCCAGCAGTGAAACCCAGGGATCCGGAAACACCATATATTTT	CASSETQGSGNTIYF
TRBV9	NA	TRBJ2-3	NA	TGTGCCAGCAGCGTAGTATCAGTAAGTGATACGCAGTATTTT	CASSVVSVSDTQYF
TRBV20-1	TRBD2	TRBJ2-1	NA	TGCAGTGCTAGTGGTGGGGCGGGAGGAAGGAATGAGCAGTTCTTC	CSASGGAGGRNEQFF
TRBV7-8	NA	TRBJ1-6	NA	TGTGCCAGCGTATCCTCGCTCGAGTATAATTCACCCCTCCACTTT	CASVSSLEYNSPLHF
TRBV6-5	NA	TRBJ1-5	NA	TGTGCCAGCAGTTACGACACCTATAGCAATCAGCCCCAGCATTTT	CASSYDTYSNQPQHF
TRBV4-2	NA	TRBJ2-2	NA	TGTGCCAGCAGCCTCTCCGGGACCCATACAGGGGAGCTGTTTTTT	CASSLSGTHTGELFF
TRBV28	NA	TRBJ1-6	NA	TGTGCCAGCAGTTACCCCGCCTCTTTAGTCCCCCTCCACTTT	CASSYPASLVPLHF
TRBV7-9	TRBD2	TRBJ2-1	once	TGTGCCAGCAGCCCCTGGCGACTAGCGGACAATGAGCAGTTCTTC	CASSPWRLADNEQFF
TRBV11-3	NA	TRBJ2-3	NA	TGTGCCAGCAGCTTAGGCGGGGGCGTGGGGTCAGATACGCAGTATTTT	CASSLGGGVGSDTQYF
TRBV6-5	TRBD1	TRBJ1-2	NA	TGTGCCAGCAGCTCCGACAGGGCGGCCGGCTACACCTTC	CASSSDRAAGYTF
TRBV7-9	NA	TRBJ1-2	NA	TGTGCCAGCAGCAGCTTCCGCGGGGCAGTGACGGCAGTGGGTGGCTACACCTTC	CASSSFRGAVTAVGGYTF